This T cell receptor beta chain was observed in a study of blood T cell repertoires in COVID-19. For the study at large: Donors in the United States, Italy and Spain gave samples during acute or convalescent COVID-19. Nucleic acid was either cDNA or gDNA, and it came from T cells, B-cell-depleted T cells, or PBMCs.

From germline, CDR1 is MNHNY and CDR2 SVGAGI (reference sequence). Trimming cost V 6 bases and J 4 bases; bases outside gene matches: 5. The CDR3 totals 13 residues. Per the original methods: Estimation of nucleated cell counts was performed using reference gene primer amplification. Measured with immunoSEQ multiplex PCR; TCRdb has only the in-frame clones, and not every one. D and trimming were read from the DNA, whereas the V and J calls and clone size are those reported in that table. The table lists around 99,000 clones, less than 85% of them singletons, with about 8.1% in the top ten. This TCR was sampled from a man aged 50 to 60 who had recovered from COVID-19. This rearrangement joins TRBV6-6 to TRBJ1-2; 7 bases are a match to TRBD1. The sequencing input was peripheral blood. DNA for the CDR3: TGTGCCAGCAGCCTGGACAGGAGCTATGGCTACACCTTC. Translating it yields CASSLDRSYGYTF.